This T cell receptor beta chain was identified during a study of blood T cell repertoires in COVID-19. Study information: The United States, Italy and Spain supplied acute and convalescent COVID-19 samples. PBMCs, B-cell-depleted T cells, or T cells provided the cDNA or gDNA that made up the material.

Per the original methods: Estimated nucleated cell counts came from reference gene primer amplification. Here immunoSEQ multiplex PCR was the method, and the copy in TCRdb shows in-frame clones only, minus some. The V and J calls and clone size come from that table; D and trimming were worked out from the DNA. The sample yields approximately 40,000 clones, around 90% seen once. The sequence was obtained from a man in his fifties or sixties with acute or convalescent COVID-19. Sample: peripheral blood.

The CDR3, as DNA: TGTGCCAGTAGTATCCGAGGGTTTTCCTACAATGAGCAGTTCTTC. This encodes CASSIRGFSYNEQFF. This chain joins TRBV19 and TRBJ2-1; the D gene is possibly TRBD2 (5 bases). Germline V gives CDR1 LNHDA, CDR2 SQIVND (reference sequence). The CDR3 sequence is 15 residues long. Trimming took 3 bases from V and 1 from J, leaving 10 bases between them.